This T cell receptor (beta chain) is from a study of T cells after yellow fever vaccination. As TCR cDNA was made by 5'RACE template switching, a universal primer site and UMIs were added. TCRdb re-derived calls from the 5' RACE reads in MiXCR, one entry per CDR3 protein. The data show about 340,000 distinct CDR3 sequences, 8.7% seen once. For this clonotype: Its antigen is as yet unknown.

Between the trimmed V and J ends, which lost 7 bases and 4 bases, there was a span of 10 bases. Germline loops: CDR1 SGHTA, CDR2 FQGNSA. This CDR3 region has 12 residues. Study-wide results and caveats: Weaker in magnitude, the secondary response showed a faster peak on day 5 versus 15. Booster samples showed a return of most primary-vaccination clones (around 95% CD4, around 88% CD8).

The origin of this receptor is a young man who received the YFV17D yellow fever vaccine. The input for sequencing was PBMCs, taken on the day of the first yellow fever vaccination. V is TRBV7-2 and J is TRBJ1-2, with D maybe TRBD1 (6 bases). Here the CDR3 reads CASTGTLYGYTF. The CDR3 DNA reads as TGTGCCAGCACCGGGACACTCTATGGCTACACCTTC. The whole variable domain, filled in from reference TRBV7-2 and TRBJ1-2, reads GAGVSQSPSNKVTEKGKDVELRCDPISGHTALYWYRQSLGQGLEFLIYFQGNSAPDKSGLPSDRFSAERTGGSVSTLTIQRTQQEDSAVYLCASTGTLYGYTFGSGTRLTVV.